This entry describes one T cell receptor (beta chain). The antigen is unknown. V dropped 3 bases and J dropped 5 bases, with 16 bases sitting between them. CDR1 and CDR2 (germline): SEHNR, FQNEAQ (reference sequence). This CDR3 comprises 15 residues. The entry originates in a study of T cells after posttransplantation cyclophosphamide. Study results and limitations: Donor-recipient repertoire similarity was low at 1-2 months, rising over year one. Tissue-infiltrating T cells from skin or gut overlapped little with blood T cells. After PTCy, TRB diversity resembled that of CNI/methotrexate controls.

The naive gate required viable CD3+CD4+ or CD3+CD8+ cells with CCR7+CD45RA+CD45RO-CD95-CD27+CD28+ phenotype. Peripheral blood was collected from the related graft donor on the marrow donation day. Assay: immunoSEQ multiplex PCR; the TCRdb copy retains only in-frame clones and omits some. Of fewer than 25,000 clones in the sample, 95% to 98% were seen once. The sequencing input was naive CD4+ T cells sorted from PBMCs. The J gene is TRBJ1-1, the V gene TRBV7-9; no reliable D call. The origin of this receptor is a man between 45 and 60 years old in good health, CMV-negative, and a related stem cell transplant donor. This chain's CDR3 is CASSLFGQAGTEAFF. The CDR3 region has the DNA TGTGCCAGCAGCTTGTTCGGCCAGGCGGGGACTGAAGCTTTCTTT.